The sequence of this TCR beta chain was determined in a study of CD8 T cells in ankylosing spondylitis. Study-level points and caveats: Among TCR beta sequences, a motif of several highly homologous variants appeared characteristic of ankylosing spondylitis blood. Disease-linked clones reportedly showed significant enrichment in matched ankylosing spondylitis synovial fluid.

In regard to this clonotype: Antigen unknown.

This CDR3 region has 15 residues. With V trimmed by 6 bases and J by 0 bases, 8 bases remained unmatched. Germline assignment: CDR1 SQVTM and CDR2 ANQGSEA. TCR beta libraries were made by quantitative 5'-RACE with molecular barcodes. TCRdb re-called the 5' RACE reads through MiXCR, storing one row per CDR3 protein. The table records around 450,000 distinct CDR3 sequences, roughly 26% of them present only once. The gene calls are TRBV29-1 and TRBJ2-3; 8 bases agree with TRBD2. The origin of this receptor is a male donor with ankylosing spondylitis. Sequencing used blood, either unsorted or a sorted T cell fraction (not recorded which). Written as DNA, the CDR3 is TGCAGCGTGGTTACTAGCGGCGCTAGCACAGATACGCAGTATTTT. Translation gives CSVVTSGASTDTQYF.